One and the same sample provided the 8 T cell receptor beta chains below, sequenced in a study of shared clonotypes between healthy human individuals. Measured with immunoSEQ multiplex PCR; TCRdb has only the in-frame clones, and not every one. In the table there are fewer than 200,000 clones, over 80% of which are singletons. What was sequenced was naive CD4+ T cells sorted from blood. Subset here: CD45RA+ positively selected. The receptors were sampled from a woman in her twenties or thirties in good health.

With respect to this clone: At the DNA level, this CDR3 is encoded by other sequences in the same sample as well. The chain has TRBV28 and TRBJ2-5; D tentatively fits TRBD1 or TRBD2 (6 bases each). Near its end, the DNA agrees better with TRBJ2-7, so the J call may be wrong. Germline V lookup: CDR1 MDHEN, CDR2 SYDVKM. There are 12 residues in the CDR3. CDR3 sequence reads: CASSLGGYEQYF. CDR3 DNA sequence: TGTGCCAGCAGCCTAGGGGGGTACGAGCAGTACTTC.

V is TRBV2 and J is TRBJ1-1; 9 bases agree with TRBD1. The CDR3 consists of 13 residues. The germline gives CDR1 SNHLY, CDR2 FYNNEI. V was clipped by 9 bases and J by 5 bases; unmatched bases: 7. The CDR3 loop is CARRDRAITEAFF. The CDR3, as DNA: TGTGCCAGGAGGGACAGGGCAATAACTGAAGCTTTCTTT.

The count of this clone is one. V usage is TRBV28 and J usage is TRBJ2-7; 8 nucleotides agree with TRBD2. J lost 3 bases, V lost 7 bases, and 5 bases had no gene match. Germline V gives CDR1 MDHEN, CDR2 SYDVKM. The CDR3 spans 13 residues. CDR3 DNA sequence: TGTGCCAGCATCGGGAGGGCCAACTACGAGCAGTACTTC. Protein product: CASIGRANYEQYF.

This clone was observed a single time. CDR3 sequence reads: CASRPQGTQRGEQYF. The DNA of the CDR3 is TGTGCCAGCAGACCTCAGGGGACCCAAAGGGGGGAGCAGTACTTC. This sequence joins TRBV7-2 and TRBJ2-7, with D possibly matching TRBD1 (6 bases). CDR1 and CDR2 (germline): SGHTA, FQGNSA. The germline V and J ends were trimmed by 6 bases and 7 bases, with 22 bases remaining between them. This CDR3 contains 15 residues.

The V call is TRBV14, the J call TRBJ1-1; D is unresolved. Trimming removed 2 bases from V and 7 bases from J, with 11 bases in between. CDR1 is SGHDN and CDR2 is FVKESK in the germline V gene. The length of the CDR3 is 13 residues. The CDR3 DNA is TGTGCCAGCAGCCAAAACCTTGCAGGTGAAGCTTTCTTT. The encoded protein is CASSQNLAGEAFF.

The V gene is TRBV5-1, the J gene TRBJ2-3; 14 bases line up with TRBD2. The CDR3 sequence is 17 residues long. Germline trimming cut 4 bases from V and 4 bases from J; bases unmatched to any gene: 8. In germline, CDR1 is SGHRS, CDR2 YFSETQ. CDR3 DNA: TGCGCCAGCAGCCCCCTGGGACTAGCGGGAGATGCAGATACGCAGTATTTT. Translation gives CASSPLGLAGDADTQYF.

The chain uses TRBV7-6 and TRBJ2-3, with D hard to call. With 7 bases removed from V and 1 base from J, the gap between germline ends came to 15 bases. CDR3 size: 15 residues. Germline CDR1 is SGHVS and CDR2 is FNYEAQ. CDR3 sequence (DNA): TGTGCCAGCACCAACAACTTTGGGGGCACAGATACGCAGTATTTT. Amino acids: CASTNNFGGTDTQYF.

This clone has a handful of counts. This rearrangement joins TRBV18 to TRBJ2-7; 12 nucleotides match TRBD2. J was trimmed by 7 bases and V by 5 bases; bases with no gene match: 9. Germline CDR1 and CDR2: KGHSH and LQKENI. CDR3 length equals 15 residues. This CDR3 reads CASSIGLAGYEEQYF. The DNA of the CDR3 is TGTGCCAGCTCAATCGGACTAGCGGGGTATGAGGAGCAGTACTTC. Drawing the rest from reference TRBV18 and TRBJ2-7, the complete variable domain is NAGVMQNPRHLVRRRGQEARLRCSPMKGHSHVYWYRQLPEEGLKFMVYLQKENIIDESGMPKERFSAEFPKEGPSILRIQQVVRGDSAAYFCASSIGLAGYEEQYFGPGTRLTVT.